The 16 T cell receptor beta chains below were found in one sample sequenced in a study of cytomegalovirus exposure and HLA in healthy donors. Assay used: immunoSEQ multiplex PCR; TCRdb lists only in-frame clones, some missing. The table records about 120,000 clones, around 90% of them present only once. The sequenced sample was PBMCs. Receptor source: a woman between 18 and 30 years old in good health and CMV-seronegative.

The chain recombines TRBV18 with TRBJ2-7; 7 nucleotides align to TRBD2. J lost 0 bases, V lost 6 bases, and 2 bases had no gene match. The CDR3 totals 13 residues. CDR1 and CDR2 (germline): KGHSH, LQKENI. The DNA of the CDR3 is TGTGCCAGCTCGGGCGGGAGCTCCTACGAGCAGTACTTC. Translation gives CASSGGSSYEQYF.

The CDR3: CASSLGQGVLTEAFF. CDR3 bases: TGTGCCAGCAGCTTAGGACAGGGGGTTCTCACTGAAGCTTTCTTT. V usage is TRBV7-8 and J usage is TRBJ1-1; 9 bases agree with TRBD1. CDR3 length: 15 amino acids. The V gene end was trimmed by 1 base and the J gene end by 4 bases; junction bases not matched to a gene: 4. The germline gives CDR1 SGHVS, CDR2 FQNEAQ.

The chain couples TRBV7-8 to TRBJ1-5; no clear D. V dropped 5 bases and J dropped 0 bases, with 8 bases sitting between them. CDR3 length: 14 residues. The germline CDR1 and CDR2 sequences are SGHVS and FQNEAQ. For the CDR3, the DNA is TGTGCCAGCAGCCCGAGGTTTAGCAATCAGCCCCAGCATTTT. As protein: CASSPRFSNQPQHF.

CDR3 DNA sequence: TGTGCCAGCTCAAACACAGGGGCCACCGGGGAGCTGTTTTTT. As protein: CASSNTGATGELFF. The gene calls are TRBV18 and TRBJ2-2, with 7 bases fitting TRBD1. The CDR3 length is 14 residues. Germline V gene data show CDR1 as KGHSH and CDR2 as LQKENI. Germline trimming cut 5 bases from V and 4 bases from J; bases unmatched to any gene: 4. Full variable domain (remainder filled in from reference TRBV18 and TRBJ2-2): NAGVMQNPRHLVRRRGQEARLRCSPMKGHSHVYWYRQLPEEGLKFMVYLQKENIIDESGMPKERFSAEFPKEGPSILRIQQVVRGDSAAYFCASSNTGATGELFFGEGSRLTVL.

Comment on this clone: The sample has other DNA sequences that encode this CDR3 too. The chain is built from TRBV13 and TRBJ2-1; TRBD2 might be the D (6 bases). From germline, CDR1 is PRHDT and CDR2 FYEKMQ (reference sequence). Trimming left V 0 bases short and J 7 bases short, with 7 bases between. The CDR3 loop spans 13 amino acids. The DNA of the CDR3 is TGTGCCAGCAGCTTAGGCCGGGGGAATGAGCAGTTCTTC. Protein product: CASSLGRGNEQFF.

The chain recombines TRBV6-5 with TRBJ2-3; 8 bases map to TRBD1. The junction had 2 bases not matched to a gene; V was cut back by 0 bases and J by 0 bases. The CDR3 has 16 amino acids. Per germline, CDR1 MNHEY and CDR2 SVGAGI. The CDR3 protein is CASSYSQGASTDTQYF. CDR3 bases: TGTGCCAGCAGTTACTCGCAGGGGGCTAGCACAGATACGCAGTATTTT.

V is TRBV4-3 and J is TRBJ2-3; D is perhaps TRBD2 (6 bases). V lost 4 bases to trimming and J lost 6 bases, with 14 bases between them. The CDR3 covers 14 residues. Germline CDR1 reads LGHNA; CDR2 reads YSLEER. In DNA form, the CDR3 reads TGCGCCAGCAGCCCCCGGGAGTTCACGGATACGCAGTATTTT. Its translation is CASSPREFTDTQYF.

The J gene is TRBJ1-6, the V gene TRBV14, with D maybe TRBD1 (5 bases). The CDR3 spans 14 residues. CDR1 SGHDN and CDR2 FVKESK come from the germline V gene. The ends were cut back, 5 bases at V and 7 bases at J, with 12 bases in the middle. CDR3 sequence: CASSTYGGNSPLHF. DNA for the CDR3: TGTGCCAGCAGCACCTATGGGGGGAATTCACCCCTCCACTTT.

This clone was observed once. The chain links TRBV19 to TRBJ1-1; TRBD1 aligns across 8 bases. With V trimmed by 8 bases and J by 5 bases, 4 bases remained unmatched. There are 12 residues in the CDR3. Per germline, CDR1 LNHDA and CDR2 SQIVND (reference sequence). CDR3 sequence reads: CASWDRITEAFF. In DNA, the CDR3 is TGTGCCAGTTGGGACAGGATAACTGAAGCTTTCTTT.

This clone appeared a single time. The rearrangement links TRBV7-2 to TRBJ2-7; 7 bases agree with TRBD1. J was trimmed by 3 bases and V by 10 bases; bases with no gene match: 21. The CDR3 is made up of 17 amino acids. Germline CDR1 SGHTA, CDR2 FQGNSA. The CDR3 spells CANPTKLRGHKNYEQYF. The DNA for the CDR3 is TGTGCCAACCCGACAAAACTAAGGGGGCACAAAAACTACGAGCAGTACTTC.

This chain links TRBV5-5 with TRBJ2-1; no clear D. There are 14 residues in the CDR3. Trimming took off 0 bases at V and 6 bases at J, with 10 bases between the two ends. Germline V gene lookup returns CDR1 SGHKS and CDR2 YYEKEE (reference sequence). The CDR3 reads CASSLDSTSNEQFF. DNA of the CDR3: TGTGCCAGCAGCTTGGACTCTACGTCCAATGAGCAGTTCTTC.

The chain couples TRBV9 to TRBJ2-3; TRBD2 agrees at 7 bases. V lost 3 bases, J lost 3 bases, and 7 bases stayed unmatched. CDR3 size: 15 residues. In germline, CDR1 is SGDLS, CDR2 YYNGEE. The CDR3 sequence: CASSAGPGGTDTQYF. In nucleotides, the CDR3 is TGTGCCAGCAGCGCAGGACCCGGGGGGACAGATACGCAGTATTTT.

The gene calls are TRBV28 and TRBJ2-5, with a weak D call TRBD1 (5 bases). Germline V CDR1 and CDR2: MDHEN, SYDVKM. The V end was cut by 5 bases, the J end by 3 bases, with 7 bases between. CDR3 length equals 12 residues. CDR3 protein: CASSLREETQYF. CDR3 coding DNA: TGTGCCAGCAGTCTCAGGGAAGAGACCCAGTACTTC.

The chain has TRBV25-1 and TRBJ1-1; perhaps TRBD1 as D (6 bases). The CDR3 is 14 amino acids. With 0 bases removed from V and 4 bases from J, the gap between germline ends came to 9 bases. Germline-derived CDR1 and CDR2 are MGHDK and SYGVNS. The CDR3 reads CASSEYRGATEAFF. As DNA, the CDR3 is TGTGCCAGCAGTGAATACCGGGGGGCCACTGAAGCTTTCTTT. Full variable domain (outside the CDR3, taken from reference TRBV25-1 and TRBJ1-1): EADIYQTPRYLVIGTGKKITLECSQTMGHDKMYWYQQDPGMELHLIHYSYGVNSTEKGDLSSESTVSRIRTEHFPLTLESARPSHTSQYLCASSEYRGATEAFFGQGTRLTVV.

CDR3 sequence reads: CASRRGQGIYGYTF. CDR3 bases: TGTGCCAGCAGGCGGGGGCAGGGGATCTATGGCTACACCTTC. V usage is TRBV6-1 and J usage is TRBJ1-2; a possible D gene is TRBD1 (6 bases). Trimming shortened V by 6 bases and J by 4 bases, and 15 bases separated the two germline ends. The CDR3 consists of 14 residues. The V gene's germline CDR1 is MNHNS and CDR2 SASEGT.

This rearrangement joins TRBV28 to TRBJ2-7; no firm D call. V was shortened by 3 bases and J by 0 bases, with 15 bases between the two germline ends. This CDR3 region has 16 residues. The V gene's germline CDR1 is MDHEN and CDR2 SYDVKM. The CDR3 is CASSFPGQRSSYEQYF. Here the CDR3 DNA reads TGTGCCAGCAGTTTCCCCGGTCAGAGGAGCTCCTACGAGCAGTACTTC.